Listed below are T cell receptor beta chains from one sample, sequenced in a study of Graves' ophthalmopathy and Graves' hyperthyroidism. TCRdb passed the multiplex PCR reads through MiXCR, listing each CDR3 protein once. The sample contains about 1.1 million distinct CDR3 sequences, less than 45% of which appear only once. The specimen was peripheral blood or thyroid tissue (not recorded which). The origin of the receptors is an adult man with Graves' hyperthyroidism. Each CDR3 is given with its conserved first and last residue. Fields, in order: D gene, clone size, V gene, J gene, CDR3 DNA, CDR3 protein. The D gene is left open where the match is weak. Size tells how often a clone was seen (once, few, many) or the class of an expanded clone, and some rows leave it out.

D: .
size: many
V: TRBV29-1
J: TRBJ1-4
DNA: TGCAGCGTTGAAGGAGGAGGAACTAATGAAAAACTGTTTTTT
CDR3: CSVEGGGTNEKLFF

D: TRBD2
size: .
V: TRBV29-1
J: TRBJ2-7
DNA: TGCAGCGTTGAAGGCGGGGGGACCGGCGAGCAGTACTTC
CDR3: CSVEGGGTGEQYF

D: TRBD2
size: .
V: TRBV7-6
J: TRBJ2-2
DNA: TGTGCCAGCAGCCCATACGGCGGGGGACCCACCGGGGAGCTGTTTTTT
CDR3: CASSPYGGGPTGELFF

D: .
size: .
V: TRBV15
J: TRBJ1-1
DNA: TGTGCCACCAGCTCCCCGACAGTTGATGAAGCTTTCTTT
CDR3: CATSSPTVDEAFF

D: .
size: .
V: TRBV28
J: TRBJ2-7
DNA: TGTGCCAGCAATACACTGGGACGGATCTACGAGCAGTACTTC
CDR3: CASNTLGRIYEQYF

D: TRBD1
size: many
V: TRBV10-3
J: TRBJ2-7
DNA: TGTGCCATCAGTGACACAGGGGGCCCTATCTCCTACGAGCAGTACTTC
CDR3: CAISDTGGPISYEQYF

D: TRBD2
size: many
V: TRBV11-2
J: TRBJ2-7
DNA: TGTGCCAGCAGCCTCAGCGGGGGGAGGGAGCAGTACTTC
CDR3: CASSLSGGREQYF

D: TRBD2
size: .
V: TRBV10-2
J: TRBJ2-7
DNA: TGCGCCAGCAGTGCCGGACTAGCGGGAGGGTCGGGCGAGCAGTACTTC
CDR3: CASSAGLAGGSGEQYF

D: .
size: .
V: TRBV10-3
J: TRBJ1-5
DNA: TGTGCCATCAGTTTGTGGCGATTTAGCAATCAGCCCCAGCATTTT
CDR3: CAISLWRFSNQPQHF

D: .
size: .
V: TRBV2
J: TRBJ2-2
DNA: TGTGCCAGCAGCAACCCGGGACGGAGCTCCGGGGAGCTGTTTTTT
CDR3: CASSNPGRSSGELFF

D: .
size: once
V: TRBV20-1
J: TRBJ1-1
DNA: TGCAGTGCTAGCCAGGGTCGCACTGAAGCTTTCTTT
CDR3: CSASQGRTEAFF

D: TRBD1
size: once
V: TRBV7-9
J: TRBJ2-7
DNA: TGTGCCAGCAGCTCCGGGGAACAGGGGGCTTACGAGCAGTACTTC
CDR3: CASSSGEQGAYEQYF

D: .
size: .
V: TRBV5-6
J: TRBJ2-2
DNA: TGTGCCAGCAACACCCCCACAGGGTGGGCCGGGGAGCTGTTTTTT
CDR3: CASNTPTGWAGELFF

D: .
size: many
V: TRBV2
J: TRBJ1-3
DNA: TGTGCCAGCGGCAGGCCCTCCTCTGGAAACACCATATATTTT
CDR3: CASGRPSSGNTIYF

D: TRBD1
size: few
V: TRBV11-2
J: TRBJ1-6
DNA: TGTGCCAGCAGCTTAAGAGGGGATGACAGGGGGACCTCCTATAATTCACCCCTCCACTTT
CDR3: CASSLRGDDRGTSYNSPLHF

D: .
size: many
V: TRBV10-1
J: TRBJ1-3
DNA: TGCGCCAGCAGTGACGGGGCTGGAAACACCATATATTTT
CDR3: CASSDGAGNTIYF

D: TRBD1
size: .
V: TRBV25-1
J: TRBJ1-4
DNA: TGTGCCAGCAGTACAGGGGGAGCAACTAATGAAAAACTGTTTTTT
CDR3: CASSTGGATNEKLFF

D: TRBD1
size: many
V: TRBV7-2
J: TRBJ1-1
DNA: TGTGCCAGCAGCAGCCGGACAGGGGGGGACACTGAAGCTTTCTTT
CDR3: CASSSRTGGDTEAFF

D: .
size: few
V: TRBV7-2
J: TRBJ1-4
DNA: TGTGCCAGCAGGTCTGGGACGGAATTCGAAAAACTGTTTTTT
CDR3: CASRSGTEFEKLFF

D: TRBD1
size: .
V: TRBV7-2
J: TRBJ2-2
DNA: TGTGCCAGCAGCATACGGACAGGTGTAAACACCGGGGAGCTGTTTTTT
CDR3: CASSIRTGVNTGELFF

D: .
size: many
V: TRBV7-2
J: TRBJ2-2
DNA: TGTGCCAGCAGCTTAGGGTCATGGGCGGGGTTACCTCGGAACACCGGGGAGCTGTTTTTT
CDR3: CASSLGSWAGLPRNTGELFF

D: .
size: many
V: TRBV7-9
J: TRBJ1-1
DNA: TGTGCCAGCAGCTTAGGGTTGACAAGTGAAGCTTTCTTT
CDR3: CASSLGLTSEAFF

D: .
size: few
V: TRBV20-1
J: TRBJ2-2
DNA: TGCAGTGGTGTCGAGGGGGACACCGGGGAGCTGTTTTTT
CDR3: CSGVEGDTGELFF

D: TRBD1
size: few
V: TRBV7-2
J: TRBJ1-5
DNA: TGTGCCAGCAGCGCCTACAGGGGGCCTAGATGGCCCCAGCATTTT
CDR3: CASSAYRGPRWPQHF

D: .
size: .
V: TRBV7-2
J: TRBJ1-2
DNA: TGTGCCAGCAGCTTAGAGGGGGGGGGACTCCCTAACTATGGCTACACCTTC
CDR3: CASSLEGGGLPNYGYTF

D: .
size: .
V: TRBV11-2
J: TRBJ1-1
DNA: TGTGCCAGCAGCCAGACAAGTGAAGCTTTCTTT
CDR3: CASSQTSEAFF

D: TRBD2
size: many
V: TRBV20-1
J: TRBJ2-7
DNA: TGCAGTGCTAGTAAGCGGGAGGCCTCCTACGAGCAGTACTTC
CDR3: CSASKREASYEQYF

D: TRBD1
size: few
V: TRBV7-8
J: TRBJ1-4
DNA: TGTGCCAGCAGCTCGACAGGGGTCGGTGAAAAACTGTTTTTT
CDR3: CASSSTGVGEKLFF

D: .
size: .
V: TRBV9
J: TRBJ2-2
DNA: TGTGCCAGCAGAGGAGGGAGCGTCACCGGGGAGCTGTTTTTT
CDR3: CASRGGSVTGELFF

D: TRBD1
size: .
V: TRBV9
J: TRBJ2-7
DNA: TGTGCCAGCAGCGTTACGGGACAGGGAGTCGAGCAGTACTTC
CDR3: CASSVTGQGVEQYF

D: .
size: .
V: TRBV2
J: TRBJ1-6
DNA: TGTGCCTGCTACAGGGTGTATTCACCCCTCCACTTT
CDR3: CACYRVYSPLHF

D: TRBD1
size: .
V: TRBV10-2
J: TRBJ1-2
DNA: TGCGCCAGCAGTGAGCCGGACAGGGGGAAAATCAACTATGGCTACACCTTC
CDR3: CASSEPDRGKINYGYTF

D: .
size: .
V: TRBV5-1
J: TRBJ2-2
DNA: TGCGCCAGCAGCTTGGCCGGGTCCGTGAACACCGGGGAGCTGTTTTTT
CDR3: CASSLAGSVNTGELFF

D: .
size: many
V: TRBV19
J: TRBJ1-5
DNA: TGTGCCAGTATAGAGGGACGGAGCAATCAGCCCCAGCATTTT
CDR3: CASIEGRSNQPQHF

D: TRBD1
size: .
V: TRBV27
J: TRBJ2-5
DNA: TGTGCCAGCAGTTTATTCCCGGACAGGGTTGGCGAGACCCAGTACTTC
CDR3: CASSLFPDRVGETQYF

D: .
size: .
V: TRBV5-6
J: TRBJ1-3
DNA: TGTGCCAGCAGCGGGGGCCGGGCCCTGTCTGGAAACACCATATATTTT
CDR3: CASSGGRALSGNTIYF